The source of this T cell receptor (beta chain) is a study of blood T cell repertoires in COVID-19. With 5 bases clipped from V and 6 bases from J, the junction kept 7 bases outside the gene matches. The CDR3 runs to 15 residues. Germline V gene sequence: CDR1 SGHAT, CDR2 FQNNGV. Clones were read by immunoSEQ multiplex PCR, and TCRdb kept only the in-frame ones, dropping some. The sample includes about 33,000 clones, 85% to 90% of them seen just once. The chain is built from TRBV11-2 and TRBJ2-7, with TRBD2 matching over 13 bases. The TCR originated in a human donor in a cohort sampled during active COVID-19. The sample comprised peripheral blood. The CDR3 protein is CASSQGLAGRVEQYF. The CDR3 bases are TGTGCCAGCAGCCAGGGACTAGCGGGGCGGGTCGAGCAGTACTTC. Supplemented by reference TRBV11-2 and TRBJ2-7, the full variable domain reads EAGVAQSPRYKIIEKRQSVAFWCNPISGHATLYWYQQILGQGPKLLIQFQNNGVVDDSQLPKDRFSAERLKGVDSTLKIQPAKLEDSAVYLCASSQGLAGRVEQYFGPGTRLTVT.